Listed below are T cell receptor beta chains from one sample, sequenced in a study of shared clonotypes between healthy human individuals. The assay was immunoSEQ multiplex PCR, and TCRdb's table has in-frame clones only and misses some. This sample carries some 2.3 million clones, over 90% of them seen once, and the ten largest clones take about 0.39%. The source material was naive CD4+ T cells from PBMCs. The receptors stem from a man aged 18 to 29 in good health. Some clones in this sample may be carry-over from other donors' samples. The CDR3 runs from the conserved cysteine through the conserved F or W. D genes are given only for firm matches. Part of the rows lack a size; the others show once, few, many or a class for expanded clones.

>TRBD2|TRBJ2-1|.|TRBV29-1
TGCAGCGTTGAGGGACTAGCGGGAGGTACCGTCTCCTACAATGAGCAGTTCTTC
CSVEGLAGGTVSYNEQFF
>.|TRBJ2-2|.|TRBV29-1
TGCAGCGTTGGAACAGGGATCGGGACCGGGGAGCTGTTTTTT
CSVGTGIGTGELFF
>TRBD1|TRBJ2-2|.|TRBV27
TGTGCCAGCAGTTTAGAGGGGGCGCTTAGAACCGGGGAGCTGTTTTTT
CASSLEGALRTGELFF
>.|TRBJ2-1|.|TRBV2
TGTGCCAGCAGTGTCGAGCTTCTCACCAATGAGCAGTTCTTC
CASSVELLTNEQFF
>.|TRBJ2-3|.|TRBV28
TGTGCCAGCAGTTTATCGGGCACAGATACGCAGTATTTT
CASSLSGTDTQYF
>TRBD1|TRBJ1-2|.|TRBV6-6
TGTGCCAGCAGTCGGACAGGCGCAAACTATGGCTACACCTTC
CASSRTGANYGYTF
>TRBD1|TRBJ1-2|.|TRBV29-1
TGCAGCGCCGGGGCCAGGGGGGGACATGGCTACACCTTC
CSAGARGGHGYTF
>TRBD1|TRBJ2-5|once|TRBV4-1
TGCGCCAGCAGCCATATTCCCCGGGACAGGGCTGCGACCCAGTACTTC
CASSHIPRDRAATQYF
>TRBD1|TRBJ2-1|.|TRBV11-2
TGTGCCAGCAGGTCGAACAGGGGCCGATCATACAATGAGCAGTTCTTC
CASRSNRGRSYNEQFF
>.|TRBJ2-7|.|TRBV27
TGTGCCAGCAGCCCCCAAAAAACCTACGAGCAGTACTTC
CASSPQKTYEQYF
>TRBD1|TRBJ2-1|.|TRBV10-2
TGCGCCAGCAGCCTGGGACAGGGCCGTTACAATGAGCAGTTCTTC
CASSLGQGRYNEQFF
>.|TRBJ1-1|.|TRBV29-1
TGCAGCGCGCGCGGGGTACCGGACAGACAATTGAACACTGAAGCTTTCTTT
CSARGVPDRQLNTEAFF
>.|TRBJ1-1|once|TRBV30
TGTGCCTGGAGTTTGACGGTGCAGTCCACTGAAGCTTTCTTT
CAWSLTVQSTEAFF
>.|TRBJ2-7|.|TRBV7-8
TGTGCCAGCAGCCGAAACTCACCCTACGAGCAGTACTTC
CASSRNSPYEQYF
>.|TRBJ2-7|.|TRBV18
TGTGCCAGCTCACCAGGGGTTAGCTCCTACGAGCAGTACTTC
CASSPGVSSYEQYF
>.|TRBJ2-7|.|TRBV5-4
TGTGCCAGCAGCTTGGGGTTGACGGGAGAGGGCGAGCAGTACTTC
CASSLGLTGEGEQYF
>.|TRBJ1-3|.|TRBV6-4
TGTGCCAGACCCGGCTCTGGAAACACCATATATTTT
CARPGSGNTIYF
>.|TRBJ2-7|.|TRBV5-4
TGTGCCAGCAGCCCCGGGACGGACTTCTACGAGCAGTACTTC
CASSPGTDFYEQYF
>.|TRBJ2-1|.|TRBV2
TGTGCCAGCGGACAGAACAATGAGCAGTTCTTC
CASGQNNEQFF
>.|TRBJ1-5|.|TRBV6-6
TGTGCCAGCAGTTACTACCGGGACCGTAGCAATCAGCCCCAGCATTTT
CASSYYRDRSNQPQHF
>.|TRBJ1-5|.|TRBV5-1
TGCGCCAGCAGCTTGGGGGGCCTTGCGGGCCAGCCCCAGCATTTT
CASSLGGLAGQPQHF
>TRBD1|TRBJ2-3|.|TRBV4-2
TGTGCCAGCAGCCAAGCAGGGCGACAGGGGGCCACAGATACGCAGTATTTT
CASSQAGRQGATDTQYF
>TRBD1|TRBJ1-5|.|TRBV28
TGTGCCAGCAGTTTATTAGGGGGCGATCAGCCCCAGCATTTT
CASSLLGGDQPQHF
>TRBD2|TRBJ2-5|.|TRBV7-2
TGTGCCAGCAGCCAACCTAGCGGAGGTGCGGAGACCCAGTACTTC
CASSQPSGGAETQYF
>.|TRBJ2-3|.|TRBV5-8
TGTGCCAGCAGCTTGGGACCGGGGAAGAATACGCAGTATTTT
CASSLGPGKNTQYF
>TRBD2|TRBJ2-1|.|TRBV5-4
TGTGCCAGCAGCTTAGCCGGGAGGGCCGGCGAGCAGTTCTTC
CASSLAGRAGEQFF
>TRBD2|TRBJ2-1|once|TRBV7-9
TGTGCCAGCAGCTTGGCAGCGGGAGTGGGAGAGGGTGAGCAGTTCTTC
CASSLAAGVGEGEQFF
>TRBD2|TRBJ2-5|.|TRBV27
TGTGCCAGCAGGGAACTAGCGGGAGGTGTAAAAGAGACCCAGTACTTC
CASRELAGGVKETQYF
>.|TRBJ2-5|.|TRBV6-6
TGTGCCAGCAGCACCCGCGGAGGAAGTGAGACCCAGTACTTC
CASSTRGGSETQYF
>TRBD2|TRBJ2-1|.|TRBV12-5
TGTGCTAGTGGTTTGGTACTAGGTGGGAGGGATTACAATGAGCAGTTCTTC
CASGLVLGGRDYNEQFF